This record covers a single T cell receptor (beta chain). Its specificity is unknown. This specimen belongs to a study of vaccination effects on CD4 cells after COVID-19. The ViraFEST assay expanded antigen-specific CD4+ T cells with viral peptide pools before sequencing. CD4+ T cells were isolated after less than 13 days of culture. This person's SARS-CoV-2 infection, confirmed by PCR, occurred between March and December 2020. Subjects were given two BNT162b2 or mRNA-1273 vaccine doses. It was with about 10 IU/ml IL-2 and about 9.2 ug/ml peptides that 1.8 million or so PBMC per well were cultured. V lost 7 bases and J lost 3; bases outside the gene matches: 11. Looked up from germline, CDR1 is MNHEY and CDR2 is SVGAGI. The CDR3 contains 15 residues. The protocol was immunoSEQ multiplex PCR, while the TCRdb copy is restricted to in-frame clones and leaves out a portion. In the table there are about 15,000 clones, 76% of which are singletons.

The chain is built from TRBV6-5 and TRBJ2-5; 7 bases map to TRBD2. Sequenced material: CD4+ T cells from PBMCs cultured with HCoV-NL63 spike peptides, taken after COVID-19 vaccination. This sequence originates from a human donor who had a prior SARS-CoV-2 infection. This CDR3 reads CASTLKRGGKETQYF. The CDR3 region has the DNA TGTGCCAGCACCCTAAAACGGGGAGGGAAAGAGACCCAGTACTTC.